This T cell receptor (beta chain) was recorded in a study of cytomegalovirus exposure and HLA in healthy donors. Findings and caveats of the study: Accounts indicate the classifier identified cytomegalovirus status with strong specificity and sensitivity. Whilst most TCR sequences proved rare, a subset of public TCRs occurred across many donors.

Germline lookup yields CDR1 SQVTM and CDR2 ANQGSEA. This CDR3 has 12 residues. V lost 6 bases and J lost 6, with 13 bases in between. Note on this clone: What it binds is not known.

Profiled with immunoSEQ multiplex PCR; TCRdb holds only in-frame clones, not every one. Altogether more than 55,000 clones are present, 75% to 90% being singletons, with the ten largest covering 15%. This chain joins TRBV29-1 and TRBJ2-3; possible D gene TRBD1, 6 bases. The clonotype comes from a woman younger than 30 in good health and CMV-seronegative. The specimen sequenced was PBMCs. The CDR3 bases are TGCAGCGTGGGGTTACAGGGTGATACGCAGTATTTT. Amino acid sequence: CSVGLQGDTQYF.